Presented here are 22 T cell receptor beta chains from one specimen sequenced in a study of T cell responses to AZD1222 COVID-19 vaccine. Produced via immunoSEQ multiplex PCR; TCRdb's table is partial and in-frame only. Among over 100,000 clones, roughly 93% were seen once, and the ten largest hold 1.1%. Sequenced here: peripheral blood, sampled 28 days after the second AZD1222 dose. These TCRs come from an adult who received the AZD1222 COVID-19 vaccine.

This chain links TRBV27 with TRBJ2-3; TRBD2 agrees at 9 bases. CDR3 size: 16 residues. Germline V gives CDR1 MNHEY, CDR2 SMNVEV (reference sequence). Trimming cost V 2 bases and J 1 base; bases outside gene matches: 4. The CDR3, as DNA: TGTGCCAGCAGTTTAGGGACTAGCAGACGCACAGATACGCAGTATTTT. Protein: CASSLGTSRRTDTQYF.

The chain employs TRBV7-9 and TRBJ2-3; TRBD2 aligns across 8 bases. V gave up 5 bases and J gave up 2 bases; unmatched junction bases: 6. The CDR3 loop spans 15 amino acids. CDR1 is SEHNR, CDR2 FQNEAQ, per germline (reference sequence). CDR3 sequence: CASSPPGGNTDTQYF. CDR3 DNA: TGTGCCAGCAGCCCTCCGGGGGGGAACACAGATACGCAGTATTTT.

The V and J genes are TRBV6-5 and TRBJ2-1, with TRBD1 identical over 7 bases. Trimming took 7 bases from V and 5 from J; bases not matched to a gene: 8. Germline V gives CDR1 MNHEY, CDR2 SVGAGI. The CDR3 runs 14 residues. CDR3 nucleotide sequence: TGTGCCAGCAACCAACTCGGGACAGACAATGAGCAGTTCTTC. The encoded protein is CASNQLGTDNEQFF.

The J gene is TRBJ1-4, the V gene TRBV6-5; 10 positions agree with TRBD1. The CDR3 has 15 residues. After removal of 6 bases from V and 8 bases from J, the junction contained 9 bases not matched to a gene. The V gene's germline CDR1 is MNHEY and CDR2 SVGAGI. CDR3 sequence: CASRSGQGLGEKLFF. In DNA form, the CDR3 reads TGTGCCAGCAGGTCGGGACAGGGGTTAGGAGAAAAACTGTTTTTT.

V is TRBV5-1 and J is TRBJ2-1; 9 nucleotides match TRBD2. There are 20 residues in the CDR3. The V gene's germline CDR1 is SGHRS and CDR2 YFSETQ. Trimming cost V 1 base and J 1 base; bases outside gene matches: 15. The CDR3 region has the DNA TGCGCCAGCAGCTTGACCAACTTGGCGGGAGGGATCGTATCCTACAATGAGCAGTTCTTC. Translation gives CASSLTNLAGGIVSYNEQFF.

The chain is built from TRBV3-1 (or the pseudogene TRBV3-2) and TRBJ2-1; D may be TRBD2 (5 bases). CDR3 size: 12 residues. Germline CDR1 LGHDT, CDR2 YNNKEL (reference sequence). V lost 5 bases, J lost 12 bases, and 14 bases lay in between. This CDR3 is CASSIRVGVQFF. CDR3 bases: TGTGCCAGCAGCATTAGGGTGGGAGTGCAGTTCTTC.

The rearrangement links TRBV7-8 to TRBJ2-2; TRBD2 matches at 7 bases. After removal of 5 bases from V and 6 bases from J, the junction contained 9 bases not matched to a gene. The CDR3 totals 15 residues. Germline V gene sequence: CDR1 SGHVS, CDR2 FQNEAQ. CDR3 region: CASSPPWLAAGELFF. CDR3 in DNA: TGTGCCAGCAGCCCCCCATGGCTAGCGGCCGGGGAGCTGTTTTTT.

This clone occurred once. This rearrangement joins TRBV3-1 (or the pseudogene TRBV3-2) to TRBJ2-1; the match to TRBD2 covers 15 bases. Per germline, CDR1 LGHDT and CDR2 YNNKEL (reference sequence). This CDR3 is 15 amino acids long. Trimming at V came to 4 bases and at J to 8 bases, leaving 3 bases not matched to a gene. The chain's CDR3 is CASSPRTSGRDEQFF. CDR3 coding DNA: TGTGCCAGCAGCCCAAGGACTAGCGGGAGGGATGAGCAGTTCTTC.

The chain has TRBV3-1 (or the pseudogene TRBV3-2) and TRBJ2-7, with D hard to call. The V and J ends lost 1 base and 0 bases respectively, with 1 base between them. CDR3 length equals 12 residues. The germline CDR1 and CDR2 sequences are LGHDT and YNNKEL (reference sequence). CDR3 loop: CASSQVSYEQYF. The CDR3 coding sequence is TGTGCCAGCAGCCAAGTCTCCTACGAGCAGTACTTC.

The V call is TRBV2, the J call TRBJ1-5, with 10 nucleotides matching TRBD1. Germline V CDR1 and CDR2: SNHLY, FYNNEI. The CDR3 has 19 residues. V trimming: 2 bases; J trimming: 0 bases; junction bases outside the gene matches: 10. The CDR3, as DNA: TGTGCCAGCAGTGAATGGGACAGGGGCCGAATATATAGCAATCAGCCCCAGCATTTT. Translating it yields CASSEWDRGRIYSNQPQHF.

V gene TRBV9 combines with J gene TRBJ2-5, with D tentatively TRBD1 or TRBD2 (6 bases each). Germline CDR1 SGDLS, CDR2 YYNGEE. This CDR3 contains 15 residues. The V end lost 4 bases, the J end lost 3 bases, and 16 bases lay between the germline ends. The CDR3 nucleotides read TGTGCCAGCAGCTTTCGGACAGCGGGCGAAGAGACCCAGTACTTC. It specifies CASSFRTAGEETQYF.

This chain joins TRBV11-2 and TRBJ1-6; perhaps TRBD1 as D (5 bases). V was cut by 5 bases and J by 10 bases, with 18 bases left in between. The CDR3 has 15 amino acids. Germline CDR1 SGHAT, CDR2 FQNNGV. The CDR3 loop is CASSQEPGSHSPLHF. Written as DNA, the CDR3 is TGTGCCAGCAGCCAAGAACCAGGGAGCCACTCACCCCTCCACTTT.

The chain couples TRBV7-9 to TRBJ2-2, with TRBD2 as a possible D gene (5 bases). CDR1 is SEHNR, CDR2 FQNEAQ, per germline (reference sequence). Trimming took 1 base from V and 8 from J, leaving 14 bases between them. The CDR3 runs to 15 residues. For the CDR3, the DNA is TGTGCCAGCAGCTTAGTCGGGCCGACGGGAGGGGAGCTGTTTTTT. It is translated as CASSLVGPTGGELFF.

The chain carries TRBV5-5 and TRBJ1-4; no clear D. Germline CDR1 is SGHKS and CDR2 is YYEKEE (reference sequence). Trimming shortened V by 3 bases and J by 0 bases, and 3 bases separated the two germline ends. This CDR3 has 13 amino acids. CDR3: CASSSATNEKLFF. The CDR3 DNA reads TGTGCCAGCAGCTCTGCAACTAATGAAAAACTGTTTTTT.

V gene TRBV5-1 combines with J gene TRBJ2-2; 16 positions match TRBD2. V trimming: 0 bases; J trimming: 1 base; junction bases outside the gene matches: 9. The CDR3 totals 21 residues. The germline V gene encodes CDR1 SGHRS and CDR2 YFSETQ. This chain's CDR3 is CASSLAWTGLAGGRNTGELFF. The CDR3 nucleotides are TGCGCCAGCAGCTTGGCGTGGACGGGACTAGCGGGAGGGCGGAACACCGGGGAGCTGTTTTTT.

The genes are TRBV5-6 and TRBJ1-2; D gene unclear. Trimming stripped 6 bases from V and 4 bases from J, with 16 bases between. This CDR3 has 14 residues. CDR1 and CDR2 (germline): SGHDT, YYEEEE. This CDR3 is CASIPAIRGYGYTF. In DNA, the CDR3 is TGTGCCAGCATCCCGGCTATTCGCGGCTATGGCTACACCTTC.

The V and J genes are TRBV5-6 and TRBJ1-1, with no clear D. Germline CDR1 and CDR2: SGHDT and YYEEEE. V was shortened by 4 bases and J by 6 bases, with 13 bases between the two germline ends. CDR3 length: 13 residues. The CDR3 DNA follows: TGTGCCAGCAGCCTTGGAAGTGGGCCTGAAGCTTTCTTT. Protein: CASSLGSGPEAFF.

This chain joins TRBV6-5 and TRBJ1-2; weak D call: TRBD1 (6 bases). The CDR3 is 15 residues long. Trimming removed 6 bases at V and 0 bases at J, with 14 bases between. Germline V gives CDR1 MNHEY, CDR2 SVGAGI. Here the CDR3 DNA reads TGTGCCAGCAGAACCGCCGGGGGCCCTAACTATGGCTACACCTTC. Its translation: CASRTAGGPNYGYTF.

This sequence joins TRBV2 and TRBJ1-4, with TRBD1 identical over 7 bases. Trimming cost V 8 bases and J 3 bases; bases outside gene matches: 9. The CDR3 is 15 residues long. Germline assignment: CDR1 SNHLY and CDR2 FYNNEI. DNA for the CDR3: TGTGCCAGCGGACCAGACAGGGTGTCTAATGAAAAACTGTTTTTT. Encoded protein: CASGPDRVSNEKLFF.

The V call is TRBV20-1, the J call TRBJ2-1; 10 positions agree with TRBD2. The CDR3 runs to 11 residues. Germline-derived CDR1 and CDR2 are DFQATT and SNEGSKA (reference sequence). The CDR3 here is CGTSANNEQFF. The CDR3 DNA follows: TGCGGGACTAGCGCCAACAATGAGCAGTTCTTC.

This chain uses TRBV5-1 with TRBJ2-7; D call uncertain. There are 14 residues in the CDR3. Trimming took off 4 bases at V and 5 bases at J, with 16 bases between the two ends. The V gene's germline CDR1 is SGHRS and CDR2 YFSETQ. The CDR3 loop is CASSLSRLKDEQYF. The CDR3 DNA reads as TGCGCCAGCAGCCTCTCTAGGCTAAAAGACGAGCAGTACTTC.

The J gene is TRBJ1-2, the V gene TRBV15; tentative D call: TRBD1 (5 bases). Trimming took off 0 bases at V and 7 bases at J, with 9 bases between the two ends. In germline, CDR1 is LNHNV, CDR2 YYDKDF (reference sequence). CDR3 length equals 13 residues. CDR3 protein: CATSRDQGRGYTF. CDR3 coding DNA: TGTGCCACCAGCAGAGATCAGGGCCGTGGCTACACCTTC.